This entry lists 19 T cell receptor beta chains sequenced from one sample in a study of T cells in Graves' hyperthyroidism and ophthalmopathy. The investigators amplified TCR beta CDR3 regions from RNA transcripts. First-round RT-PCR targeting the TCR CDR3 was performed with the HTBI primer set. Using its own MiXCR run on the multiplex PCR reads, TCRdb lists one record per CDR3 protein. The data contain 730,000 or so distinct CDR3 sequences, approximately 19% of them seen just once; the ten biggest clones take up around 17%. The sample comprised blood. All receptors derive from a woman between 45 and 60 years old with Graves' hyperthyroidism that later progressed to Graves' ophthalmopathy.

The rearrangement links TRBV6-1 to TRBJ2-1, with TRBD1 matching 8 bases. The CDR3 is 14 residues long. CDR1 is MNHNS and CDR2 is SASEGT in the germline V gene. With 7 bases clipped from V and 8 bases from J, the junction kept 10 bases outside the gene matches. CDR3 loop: CASKPETGVYEQFF. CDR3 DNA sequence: TGTGCCAGCAAGCCCGAGACAGGGGTGTATGAGCAGTTCTTC.

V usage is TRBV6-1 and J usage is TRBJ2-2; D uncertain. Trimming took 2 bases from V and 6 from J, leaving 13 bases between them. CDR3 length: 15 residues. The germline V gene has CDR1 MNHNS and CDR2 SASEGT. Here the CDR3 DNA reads TGTGCCAGCAGTGAATTCAGTCTCCGGGCCGGGGAGCTGTTTTTT. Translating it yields CASSEFSLRAGELFF.

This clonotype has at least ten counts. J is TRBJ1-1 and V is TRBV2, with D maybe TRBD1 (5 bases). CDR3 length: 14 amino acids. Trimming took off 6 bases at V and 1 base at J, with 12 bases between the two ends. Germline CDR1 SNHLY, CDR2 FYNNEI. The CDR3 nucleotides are TGTGCCAGCAGGCTGGGGCGGTCGAACACTGAAGCTTTCTTT. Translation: CASRLGRSNTEAFF.

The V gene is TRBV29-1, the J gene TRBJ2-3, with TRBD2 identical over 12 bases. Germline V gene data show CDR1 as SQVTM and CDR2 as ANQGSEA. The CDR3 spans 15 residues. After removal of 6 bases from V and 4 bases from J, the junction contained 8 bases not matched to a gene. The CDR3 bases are TGCAGCGTCCGACGACTAGCGGGGGCGGCAGATACGCAGTATTTT. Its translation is CSVRRLAGAADTQYF.

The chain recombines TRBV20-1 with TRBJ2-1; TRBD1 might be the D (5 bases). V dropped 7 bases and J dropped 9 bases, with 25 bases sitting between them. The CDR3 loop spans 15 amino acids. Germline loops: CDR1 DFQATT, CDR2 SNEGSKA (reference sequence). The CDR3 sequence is CSVLPWGLVVTEQFF. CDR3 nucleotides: TGCAGTGTCCTTCCCTGGGGCCTAGTCGTCACTGAGCAGTTCTTC.

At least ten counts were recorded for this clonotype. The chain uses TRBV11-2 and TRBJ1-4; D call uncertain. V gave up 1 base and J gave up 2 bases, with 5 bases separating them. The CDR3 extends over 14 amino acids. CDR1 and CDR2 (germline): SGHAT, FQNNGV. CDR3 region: CASSLGLTNEKLFF. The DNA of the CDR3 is TGTGCCAGCAGCTTAGGACTGACTAATGAAAAACTGTTTTTT.

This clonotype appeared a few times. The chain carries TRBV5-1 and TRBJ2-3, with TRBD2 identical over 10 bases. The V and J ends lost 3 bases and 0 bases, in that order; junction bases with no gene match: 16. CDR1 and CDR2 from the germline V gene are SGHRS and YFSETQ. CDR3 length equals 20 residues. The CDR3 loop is CASSSYSGGPRALSTDTQYF. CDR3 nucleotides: TGCGCCAGCAGCTCGTATAGCGGGGGGCCCCGTGCCCTGAGCACAGATACGCAGTATTTT. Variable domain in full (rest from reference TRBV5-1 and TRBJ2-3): KAGVTQTPRYLIKTRGQQVTLSCSPISGHRSVSWYQQTPGQGLQFLFEYFSETQRNKGNFPGRFSGRQFSNSRSEMNVSTLELGDSALYLCASSSYSGGPRALSTDTQYFGPGTRLTVL.

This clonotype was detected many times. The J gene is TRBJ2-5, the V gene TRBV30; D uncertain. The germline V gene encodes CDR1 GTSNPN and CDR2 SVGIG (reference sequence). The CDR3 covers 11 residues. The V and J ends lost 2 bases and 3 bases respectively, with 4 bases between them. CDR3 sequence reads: CAWSLEETQYF. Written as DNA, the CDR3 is TGTGCCTGGAGTTTGGAAGAGACCCAGTACTTC.

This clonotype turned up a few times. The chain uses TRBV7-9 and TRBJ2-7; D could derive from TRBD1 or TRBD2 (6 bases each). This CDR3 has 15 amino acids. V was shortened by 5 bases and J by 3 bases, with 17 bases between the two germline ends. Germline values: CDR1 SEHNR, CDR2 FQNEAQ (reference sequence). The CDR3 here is CASSRDGGPVYEQYF. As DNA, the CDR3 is TGTGCCAGCAGCCGGGACGGGGGCCCCGTCTACGAGCAGTACTTC.

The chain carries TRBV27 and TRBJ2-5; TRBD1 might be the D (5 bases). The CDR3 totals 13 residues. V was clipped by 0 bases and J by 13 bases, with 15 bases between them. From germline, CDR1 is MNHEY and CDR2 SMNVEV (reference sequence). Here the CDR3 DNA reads TGTGCCAGCAGTTTATCCCCATCAGGGAACTCGTACTTC. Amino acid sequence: CASSLSPSGNSYF.

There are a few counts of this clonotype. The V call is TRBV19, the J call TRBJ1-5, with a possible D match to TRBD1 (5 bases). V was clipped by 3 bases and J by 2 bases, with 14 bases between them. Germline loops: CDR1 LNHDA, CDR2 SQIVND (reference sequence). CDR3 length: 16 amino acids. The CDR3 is CASSIQGIPGNQPQHF. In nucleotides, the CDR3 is TGTGCCAGTAGTATCCAGGGAATCCCTGGCAATCAGCCCCAGCATTTT.

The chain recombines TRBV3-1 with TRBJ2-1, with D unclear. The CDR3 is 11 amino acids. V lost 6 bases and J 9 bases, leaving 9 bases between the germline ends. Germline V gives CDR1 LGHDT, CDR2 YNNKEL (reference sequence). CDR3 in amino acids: CASSYEFEQFF. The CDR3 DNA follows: TGTGCCAGCAGTTACGAGTTTGAGCAGTTCTTC.

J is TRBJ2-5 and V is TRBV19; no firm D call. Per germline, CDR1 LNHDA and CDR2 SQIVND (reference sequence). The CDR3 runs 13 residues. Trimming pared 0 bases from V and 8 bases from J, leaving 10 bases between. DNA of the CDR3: TGTGCCAGTAGTATAGATCAAGACACCACCCAGTACTTC. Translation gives CASSIDQDTTQYF.

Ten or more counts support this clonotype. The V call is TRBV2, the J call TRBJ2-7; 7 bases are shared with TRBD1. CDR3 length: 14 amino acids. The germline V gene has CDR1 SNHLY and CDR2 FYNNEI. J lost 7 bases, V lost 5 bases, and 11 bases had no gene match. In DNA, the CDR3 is TGTGCCAGCAGTCCCCCCGGACAGGCCGGGGAGCAGTACTTC. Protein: CASSPPGQAGEQYF.

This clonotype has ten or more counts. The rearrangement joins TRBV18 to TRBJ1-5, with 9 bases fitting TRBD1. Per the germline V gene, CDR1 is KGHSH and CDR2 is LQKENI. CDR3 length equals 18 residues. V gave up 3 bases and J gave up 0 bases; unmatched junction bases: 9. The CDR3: CASSPARTGVSSNQPQHF. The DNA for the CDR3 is TGTGCCAGCTCACCGGCGAGGACAGGGGTCTCTAGCAATCAGCCCCAGCATTTT.

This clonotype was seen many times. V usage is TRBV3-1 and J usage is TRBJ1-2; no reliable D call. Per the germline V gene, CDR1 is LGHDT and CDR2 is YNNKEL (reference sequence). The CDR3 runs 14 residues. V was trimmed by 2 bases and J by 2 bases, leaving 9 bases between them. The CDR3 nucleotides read TGTGCCAGCAGCCAACTGAGCAGAAACTATGGCTACACCTTC. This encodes CASSQLSRNYGYTF.

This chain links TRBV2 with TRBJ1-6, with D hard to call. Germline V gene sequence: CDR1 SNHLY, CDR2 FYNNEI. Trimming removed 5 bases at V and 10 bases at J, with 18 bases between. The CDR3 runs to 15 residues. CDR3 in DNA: TGTGCCAGCAGTAGGGCATCAAACCGAGAATCACCCCTCCACTTT. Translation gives CASSRASNRESPLHF.

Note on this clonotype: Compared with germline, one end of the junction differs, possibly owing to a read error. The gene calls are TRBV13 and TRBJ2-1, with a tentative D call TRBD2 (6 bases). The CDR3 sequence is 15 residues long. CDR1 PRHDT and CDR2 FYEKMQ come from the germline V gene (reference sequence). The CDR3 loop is CASSLGGGSYSEQFF. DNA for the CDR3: TGTGCCAGCAGCTTAGGTGGGGGGTCCTACAGTGAGCAGTTCTTC.

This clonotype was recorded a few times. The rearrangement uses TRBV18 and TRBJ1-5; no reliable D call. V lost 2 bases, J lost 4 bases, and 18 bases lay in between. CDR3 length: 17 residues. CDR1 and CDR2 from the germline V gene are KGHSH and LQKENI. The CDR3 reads CASSPTPPGARNQPQHF. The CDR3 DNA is TGTGCCAGCTCACCAACCCCCCCAGGTGCGAGGAATCAGCCCCAGCATTTT.